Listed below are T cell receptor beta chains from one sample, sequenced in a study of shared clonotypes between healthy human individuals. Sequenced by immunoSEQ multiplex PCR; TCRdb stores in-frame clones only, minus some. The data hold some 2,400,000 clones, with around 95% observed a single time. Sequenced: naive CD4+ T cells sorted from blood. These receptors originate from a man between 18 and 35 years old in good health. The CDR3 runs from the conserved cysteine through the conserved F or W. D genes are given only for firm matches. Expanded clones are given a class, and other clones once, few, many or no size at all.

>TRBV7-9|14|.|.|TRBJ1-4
TGTGCCAGCAGCTTACCGGTGGGTAATGAAAAACTGTTTTTT
CASSLPVGNEKLFF
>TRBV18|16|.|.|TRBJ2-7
TGTGCCAGCTCACCCCCCTGGTCAGGTTACTCCTACGAGCAGTACTTC
CASSPPWSGYSYEQYF
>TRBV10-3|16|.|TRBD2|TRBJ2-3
TGTGCCATCAGTGAGCGTGCGGGACTAGCGGCAGATACGCAGTATTTT
CAISERAGLAADTQYF
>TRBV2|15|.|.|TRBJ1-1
TGTGCCAGCAGCCCCGCGACAGGTCGGGGCACTGAAGCTTTCTTT
CASSPATGRGTEAFF
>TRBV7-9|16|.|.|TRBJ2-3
TGTGCCAGCAGCTTCGGTACGGCCTCTAGCACAGATACGCAGTATTTT
CASSFGTASSTDTQYF
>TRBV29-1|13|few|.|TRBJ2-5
TGCAGCGTTGAAGATCGTACCAAAGAGACCCAGTACTTC
CSVEDRTKETQYF
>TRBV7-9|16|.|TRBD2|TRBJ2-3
TGTGCCAGCAGCCGCCTACTAGCGGGGTTCACAGATACGCAGTATTTT
CASSRLLAGFTDTQYF
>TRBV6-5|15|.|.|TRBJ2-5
TGTGCCAGCAGTTCCTTATCCCGTCTCCAAGAGACCCAGTACTTC
CASSSLSRLQETQYF
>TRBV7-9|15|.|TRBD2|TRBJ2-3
TGTGCCAGCAGCTACACGGCGGGGGGAGGAGATACGCAGTATTTT
CASSYTAGGGDTQYF
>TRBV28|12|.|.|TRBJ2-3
TGTGCCAGCAGTACCACGAGAGATACGCAGTATTTT
CASSTTRDTQYF
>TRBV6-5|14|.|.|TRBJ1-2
TGTGCCAGCACTCCGAAGGGTCGCTACTATGGCTACACCTTC
CASTPKGRYYGYTF
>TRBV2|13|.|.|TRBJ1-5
TGTGCCAGCAGTGAAGGGGGGTATCAGCCCCAGCATTTT
CASSEGGYQPQHF
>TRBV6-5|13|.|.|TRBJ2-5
TGTGCCAGCAACCGGGACTCCCGAGAGACCCAGTACTTC
CASNRDSRETQYF
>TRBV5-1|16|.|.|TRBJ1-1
TGCGCCAGCAGCACAGAGGGGAGAGGGACGAACACTGAAGCTTTCTTT
CASSTEGRGTNTEAFF
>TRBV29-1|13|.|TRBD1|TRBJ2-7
TGCAGCGTGGTCACAGGGGGCGGCGACGAGCAGTACTTC
CSVVTGGGDEQYF
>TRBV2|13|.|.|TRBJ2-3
TGTGCCAGCATCTGGTCTTTACGAGATACGCAGTATTTT
CASIWSLRDTQYF
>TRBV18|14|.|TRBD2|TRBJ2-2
TGTGCCAGCTCACCAGGGAGGGAGACCGGGGAGCTGTTTTTT
CASSPGRETGELFF
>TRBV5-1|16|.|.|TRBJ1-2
TGCGCCAGCAGCTTGACGGGGGTATTCCCCTACTATGGCTACACCTTC
CASSLTGVFPYYGYTF
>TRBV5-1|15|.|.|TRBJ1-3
TGCGCCAGCAGCATCTTGGGGGGATCTGGAAACACCATATATTTT
CASSILGGSGNTIYF
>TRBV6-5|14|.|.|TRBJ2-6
TGTGCCAGCAGTTACGATAGTGGGGCCAACGTCCTGACTTTC
CASSYDSGANVLTF
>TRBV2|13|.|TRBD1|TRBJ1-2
TGTGCCAGCAGTGGAATAGGGGGCAGTGGCTACACCTTC
CASSGIGGSGYTF
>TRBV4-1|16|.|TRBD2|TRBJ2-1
TGCGCCAGCAGCCAAGATCCTAGCGGGAGTAGGAGTGAGCAGTTCTTC
CASSQDPSGSRSEQFF
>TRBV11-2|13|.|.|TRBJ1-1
TGTGCCAGCAGCACACAGGTGAACACTGAAGCTTTCTTT
CASSTQVNTEAFF
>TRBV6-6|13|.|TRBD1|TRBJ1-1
TGTGCCAGCAGTTCTGCGGGGACAGGGAAAGCTTTCTTT
CASSSAGTGKAFF
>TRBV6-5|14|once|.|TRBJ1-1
TGTGCCAGCAGTTATGGACAGAGGAACACTGAAGCTTTCTTT
CASSYGQRNTEAFF
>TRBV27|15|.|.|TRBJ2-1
TGTGCCAGCAGTCCACTGGAGGGGGGACGTAGTGAGCAGTTCTTC
CASSPLEGGRSEQFF
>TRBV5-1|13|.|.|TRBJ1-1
TGCGCCAGCAGCTTGCAAAGGAACACTGAAGCTTTCTTT
CASSLQRNTEAFF
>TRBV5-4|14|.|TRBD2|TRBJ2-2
TGTGCCAGCTTAGCGGGGCCGAACACCGGGGAGCTGTTTTTT
CASLAGPNTGELFF
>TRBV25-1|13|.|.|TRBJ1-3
TGTGCCAGCAGTATGTCAATGGGCGACACCATATATTTT
CASSMSMGDTIYF
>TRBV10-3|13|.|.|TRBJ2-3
TGTGCCATCAGGCAGGAGTCCCCAGATACGCAGTATTTT
CAIRQESPDTQYF
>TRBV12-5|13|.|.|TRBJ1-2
TGTGCTAGTGGTTTGGGAGAGGGTTATGGCTACACCTTC
CASGLGEGYGYTF
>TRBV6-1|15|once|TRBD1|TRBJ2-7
TGTGCCAGCAGTACCGGGACAGGGGGACGATACGAGCAGTACTTC
CASSTGTGGRYEQYF
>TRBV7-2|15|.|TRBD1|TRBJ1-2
TGTGCCAGCAGCTCGCCCGGGACAGGGGTCTATGGCTACACCTTC
CASSSPGTGVYGYTF
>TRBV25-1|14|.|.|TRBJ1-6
TGTGCCAGCAGCCCGGGACTCCGTAATTCACCCCTCCACTTT
CASSPGLRNSPLHF
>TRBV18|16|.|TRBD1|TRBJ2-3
TGTGCCAGCTCACGTTACCGGGACAGGGTCACAGATACGCAGTATTTT
CASSRYRDRVTDTQYF
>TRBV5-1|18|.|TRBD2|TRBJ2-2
TGCGCCAGCAGCTTGTCGTGGCTAGCGGGGCCTATCACCGGGGAGCTGTTTTTT
CASSLSWLAGPITGELFF
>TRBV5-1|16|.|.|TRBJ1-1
TGCGCCAGCAGCTTGGACCGGGCCACAGGGAACACTGAAGCTTTCTTT
CASSLDRATGNTEAFF
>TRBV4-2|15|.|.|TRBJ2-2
TGTGCCAGCAGCCAGGCCGGGACGGACACCGGGGAGCTGTTTTTT
CASSQAGTDTGELFF
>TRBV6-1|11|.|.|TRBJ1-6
TGTGCCAGCAGGAATAATTCACCCCTCCACTTT
CASRNNSPLHF
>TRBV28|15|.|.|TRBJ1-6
TGTGCCAGCAGTTCTCCGACAGGCCCAAATTCACCCCTCCACTTT
CASSSPTGPNSPLHF
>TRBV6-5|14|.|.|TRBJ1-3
TGTGCCAGCAGTTACTCGACCCAGGGGAGAACCATATATTTT
CASSYSTQGRTIYF
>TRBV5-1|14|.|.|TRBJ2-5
TGCGCCAGCAGCCTATGGCGGAGCGAAGAGACCCAGTACTTC
CASSLWRSEETQYF
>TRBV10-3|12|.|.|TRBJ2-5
TGTGCCATCAGCCCTGGGGCAGAGACCCAGTACTTC
CAISPGAETQYF
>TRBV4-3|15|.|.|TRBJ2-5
TGCGCCAGCAGCCAAGATCTAGCCAGTAAAGAGACCCAGTACTTC
CASSQDLASKETQYF
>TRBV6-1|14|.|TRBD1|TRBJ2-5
TGTGCCACCAGGGGCAGGGGGCGAGGAGAGACCCAGTACTTC
CATRGRGRGETQYF
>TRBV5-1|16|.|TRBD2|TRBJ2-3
TGCGCCAGCAGCTTGGGACTAGCTACCTACGCAGATACGCAGTATTTT
CASSLGLATYADTQYF
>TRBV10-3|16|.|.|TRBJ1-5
TGTGCCATCAGTGAGCCGGGGGTAGGTAGCAATCAGCCCCAGCATTTT
CAISEPGVGSNQPQHF
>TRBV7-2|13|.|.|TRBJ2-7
TGTGCCAGCAGCGACCGGGACCCATACGAGCAGTACTTC
CASSDRDPYEQYF
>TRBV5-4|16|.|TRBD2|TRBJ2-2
TGTGCCAGCAGCTCTAGCGGGGGGCTGAACACCGGGGAGCTGTTTTTT
CASSSSGGLNTGELFF
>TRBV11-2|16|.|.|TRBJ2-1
TGTGCCAGCAGCTTAGGAGGCAAAAAAACCTACAATGAGCAGTTCTTC
CASSLGGKKTYNEQFF
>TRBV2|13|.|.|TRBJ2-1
TGTGCCAGCAGTGATCCCTGGGGTGGGGAGCAGTTCTTC
CASSDPWGGEQFF
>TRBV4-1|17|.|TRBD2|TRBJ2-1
TGCGCCAGCAGCCAAGATCTTACTAGCGGGAGAACTAATGAGCAGTTCTTC
CASSQDLTSGRTNEQFF
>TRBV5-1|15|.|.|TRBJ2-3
TGCGCCAGCAGCTGGACGGGGGCCAGCACAGATACGCAGTATTTT
CASSWTGASTDTQYF
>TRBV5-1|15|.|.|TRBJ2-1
TGCGCCAGCAGCTTGGCCACCCTTTCGATGGATGAGCAGTTCTTC
CASSLATLSMDEQFF